Listed below are T cell receptor beta chains from one sample, sequenced in a study of OX40 agonist ivuxolimab in advanced cancers. Only in-frame clones appear in the TCRdb table, and some are missing; sequencing was by immunoSEQ multiplex PCR. The data contain approximately 160,000 clones, 90% to 95% of them seen just once; the ten biggest clones take up around 0.31%. Here the sequenced sample was CD4+ or CD8+ T cells sorted from blood, taken in a trial of the OX40 agonist ivuxolimab. The receptors originated from an adult with an advanced solid tumor such as melanoma, head and neck, liver or kidney cancer. Each CDR3 is given with its conserved first and last residue. The D gene is left open where the match is weak. Only part of the rows carry a size: once, few, many, or a class if the clone is expanded.

J gene: TRBJ1-1; D gene: -; clone size: few; V gene: TRBV5-4; CDR3 DNA: TGTGCCAGCAGCCCTGACAGGATGAACACTGAAGCTTTCTTT; CDR3 protein: CASSPDRMNTEAFF
J gene: TRBJ2-7; D gene: -; clone size: -; V gene: TRBV6-5; CDR3 DNA: TGTGCCAGCAGTTACTCGAGCAGATTAGCCTACGAGCAGTACTTC; CDR3 protein: CASSYSSRLAYEQYF
J gene: TRBJ2-7; D gene: -; clone size: -; V gene: TRBV5-4; CDR3 DNA: TGTGCCAGCAGCCTAGCTTGGGGGCCCTACGAGCAGTACTTC; CDR3 protein: CASSLAWGPYEQYF
J gene: TRBJ1-6; D gene: TRBD1; clone size: -; V gene: TRBV9; CDR3 DNA: TGTGCCAGCAGCTCCGGACAGGGAGACAATTCACCCCTCCACTTT; CDR3 protein: CASSSGQGDNSPLHF
J gene: TRBJ1-6; D gene: TRBD1; clone size: -; V gene: TRBV18; CDR3 DNA: TGTGCCAGCTCACCCCGTCCCGGGACAGGGAGCCAAAGCCCACCCCTCCACTTT; CDR3 protein: CASSPRPGTGSQSPPLHF
J gene: TRBJ2-7; D gene: -; clone size: -; V gene: TRBV28; CDR3 DNA: TGTGCCAGCAGTTTGGGATTTACCTACGAGCAGTACTTC; CDR3 protein: CASSLGFTYEQYF
J gene: TRBJ1-1; D gene: -; clone size: -; V gene: TRBV9; CDR3 DNA: TGTGCCAGCAGCGGCACTCTGGCGGGGACTGAAGCTTTCTTT; CDR3 protein: CASSGTLAGTEAFF
J gene: TRBJ2-1; D gene: -; clone size: -; V gene: TRBV5-1; CDR3 DNA: TGCGCCAGCAGCTTGATTGGAGGGGTGAATGAGCAGTTCTTC; CDR3 protein: CASSLIGGVNEQFF
J gene: TRBJ2-1; D gene: TRBD2; clone size: -; V gene: TRBV10-2; CDR3 DNA: TGCGCCAGCAGTGCTAGCGGTCTGGATGAGTTCTTC; CDR3 protein: CASSASGLDEFF
J gene: TRBJ2-1; D gene: TRBD2; clone size: -; V gene: TRBV30; CDR3 DNA: TGTGCCTGGAGGGGACTAGCGGGTTACAATGAGCAGTTCTTC; CDR3 protein: CAWRGLAGYNEQFF
J gene: TRBJ2-7; D gene: TRBD2; clone size: -; V gene: TRBV19; CDR3 DNA: TGTGCCACCCTAGGGACTAGCTTGTCGGGGCCCCCCGCCTACGAGCAGTACTTC; CDR3 protein: CATLGTSLSGPPAYEQYF